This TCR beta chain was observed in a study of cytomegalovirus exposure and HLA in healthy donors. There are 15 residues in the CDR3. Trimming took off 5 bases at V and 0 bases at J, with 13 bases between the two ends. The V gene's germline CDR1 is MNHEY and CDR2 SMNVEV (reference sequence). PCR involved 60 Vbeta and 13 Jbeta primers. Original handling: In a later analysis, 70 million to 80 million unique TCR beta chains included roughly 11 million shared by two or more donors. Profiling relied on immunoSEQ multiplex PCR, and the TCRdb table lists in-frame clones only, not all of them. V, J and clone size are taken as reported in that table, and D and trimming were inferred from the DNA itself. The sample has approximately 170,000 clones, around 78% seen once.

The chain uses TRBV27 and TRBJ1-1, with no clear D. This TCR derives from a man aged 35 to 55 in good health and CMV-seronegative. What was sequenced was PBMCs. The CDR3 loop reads CASSPGPLLNTEAFF. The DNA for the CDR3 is TGTGCCAGCAGTCCCGGTCCGCTTTTGAACACTGAAGCTTTCTTT.